The TCR beta chain described here comes from a study of glioma-infiltrating T cells. Study results and caveats: Tissue-blood divergence was below expectation in non-neoplastic patients, above in gliomas. Tissue and blood shared very few CDR3 sequences.

The iRepertoire nested amplicon-rescue multiplex PCR amplified TCR alpha and beta CDR3s from RNA. Input was 100-400 ng of tissue mRNA or PBMC total RNA. TCRdb itself ran the multiplex PCR reads through MiXCR, one entry per CDR3 protein. The data contain about 140,000 distinct CDR3 sequences, 39% of them singletons. V was clipped by 5 bases and J by 2 bases, with 17 bases between them. The CDR3 consists of 16 residues. Germline V CDR1 and CDR2: SGHTA, FQGNSA. There are a few counts of this clonotype. Its specificity is unknown. The clonotype originates from a human donor with low-grade glioma or glioblastoma, undergoing nonglioma brain surgery, or in good health (not recorded which). V usage is TRBV7-2 and J usage is TRBJ2-3; either TRBD1 or TRBD2 may supply D (5 bases each). The sequenced sample consisted of glioma tissue, nonneoplastic brain tissue, or PBMCs (not recorded which). The CDR3 loop reads CASSPIGGPYTDTQYF. Here the CDR3 DNA reads TGTGCCAGCAGCCCCATTGGGGGTCCTTACACAGATACGCAGTATTTT.